The rows below give T cell receptor beta chains drawn from one sample of a study of T cells after yellow fever vaccination. TCRdb ran MiXCR on the 5' RACE reads and lists one entry per CDR3 protein. The sample comprises about 330,000 distinct CDR3 sequences, roughly 7% of which are singletons, and about 18% rests with the top ten. Sequences were derived from PBMCs, sampled more than 35 days after the first yellow fever vaccination. The receptor source for this set is a man aged 18 to 30 who received the YFV17D yellow fever vaccine. The CDR3 runs from the conserved cysteine through the conserved F or W. D genes are given only for firm matches. The size entry is marked missing in some rows and otherwise reads once, few, many or a size class.

>TRBJ2-2|TRBV5-1|TRBD2|many
CASSRSGVNTGELFF
TGCGCCAGCAGCCGTAGCGGGGTGAACACCGGGGAGCTGTTTTTT
>TRBJ1-2|TRBV4-1|-|few
CASSQEHPRVGYTF
TGCGCCAGCAGCCAAGAACATCCTCGAGTTGGCTACACCTTC
>TRBJ1-2|TRBV29-1|-|many
CSVVQGDGYTF
TGCAGCGTTGTACAGGGCGATGGCTACACCTTC
>TRBJ2-1|TRBV6-5|-|-
CASSYYTNNEQFF
TGTGCCAGCAGTTACTACACAAACAATGAGCAGTTCTTC
>TRBJ2-2|TRBV6-4|TRBD1|few
CASRGTGSGELFF
TGTGCCAGCCGAGGGACAGGGTCCGGGGAGCTGTTTTTT
>TRBJ2-5|TRBV10-2|-|many
CASRTGPQETQYF
TGCGCCAGCAGAACAGGGCCTCAAGAGACCCAGTACTTC
>TRBJ2-7|TRBV12-3/TRBV12-4|-|-
CASSGQLLYEQYF
TGTGCCAGCAGTGGACAGCTACTCTACGAGCAGTACTTC
>TRBJ2-7|TRBV30|TRBD1|-
CAWSRGDRDSYEQYF
TGTGCCTGGAGTAGGGGAGACAGGGATTCCTACGAGCAGTACTTC
>TRBJ2-1|TRBV12-3/TRBV12-4|TRBD2|-
CASSPGGAGPEQFF
TGTGCCAGCAGCCCCGGGGGGGCCGGGCCTGAGCAGTTCTTC
>TRBJ2-1|TRBV7-9|TRBD2|few
CASSLARLAEGYEQFF
TGTGCCAGCAGCTTAGCGCGACTAGCGGAAGGCTATGAGCAGTTCTTC
>TRBJ1-1|TRBV7-3|-|-
CASSGGNSLTEAFF
TGTGCCAGCAGCGGAGGAAACTCTCTCACTGAAGCTTTCTTT
>TRBJ2-1|TRBV25-1|TRBD2|few
CASSDPRSGENNEQFF
TGTGCCAGCAGTGACCCGAGGAGCGGGGAAAACAATGAGCAGTTCTTC
>TRBJ1-1|TRBV7-2|-|-
CASSLAWNTEAFF
TGTGCCAGCAGCTTAGCTTGGAACACTGAAGCTTTCTTT
>TRBJ2-2|TRBV5-4|TRBD1|-
CASSVNRGSNTGELFF
TGTGCCAGCAGCGTAAACAGGGGGTCGAACACCGGGGAGCTGTTTTTT
>TRBJ2-1|TRBV7-2|TRBD1|few
CASSFPDRGGAHNEQFF
TGTGCCAGCAGCTTCCCGGACAGGGGAGGTGCACACAATGAGCAGTTCTTC
>TRBJ2-1|TRBV28|TRBD1|few
CASSFIWGRGPGSYNEQFF
TGTGCCAGCAGTTTTATCTGGGGCAGGGGGCCTGGCTCCTACAATGAGCAGTTCTTC
>TRBJ2-2|TRBV20-1|-|-
CSARAGGGQSGELFF
TGCAGTGCTAGAGCAGGGGGAGGGCAATCCGGGGAGCTGTTTTTT
>TRBJ1-2|TRBV2|-|few
CASSESVGWGYTF
TGTGCCAGCAGTGAAAGCGTGGGGTGGGGCTACACCTTC